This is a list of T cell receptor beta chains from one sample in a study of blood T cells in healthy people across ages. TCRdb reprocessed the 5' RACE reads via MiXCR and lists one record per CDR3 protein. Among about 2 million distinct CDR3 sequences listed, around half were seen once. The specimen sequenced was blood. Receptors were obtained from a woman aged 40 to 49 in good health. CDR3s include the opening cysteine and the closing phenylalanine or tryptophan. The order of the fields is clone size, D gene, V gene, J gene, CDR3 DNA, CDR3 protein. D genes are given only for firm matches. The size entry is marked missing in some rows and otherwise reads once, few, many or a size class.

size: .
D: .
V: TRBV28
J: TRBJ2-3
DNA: TGTGCCAGCAGTTTCTGGGGGACCACAGATACGCAGTATTTT
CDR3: CASSFWGTTDTQYF

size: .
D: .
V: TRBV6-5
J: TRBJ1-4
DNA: TGTGCCAGCAGCTGGGGGGACGGTGAAAAACTGTTTTTT
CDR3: CASSWGDGEKLFF

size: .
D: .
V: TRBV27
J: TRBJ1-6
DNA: TGTGCCAGCAGTCTACAGGGTAAATTATCACCCCTCCACTTT
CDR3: CASSLQGKLSPLHF

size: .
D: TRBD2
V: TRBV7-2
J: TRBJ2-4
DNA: TGTGCCAGCAGCTTAGCACTAGCGGGGGGCCAAGGGGGAAACATTCAGTACTTC
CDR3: CASSLALAGGQGGNIQYF

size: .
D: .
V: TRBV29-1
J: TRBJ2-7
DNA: TGCAGCGTCGAAGACTTAGTCAAGGGTGCTTACGAGCAGTACTTC
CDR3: CSVEDLVKGAYEQYF

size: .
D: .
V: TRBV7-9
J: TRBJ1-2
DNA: TGTGCCAGCAGCTTATTCGTTACCGGCAGCGGCTATGGCTACACCTTC
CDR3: CASSLFVTGSGYGYTF

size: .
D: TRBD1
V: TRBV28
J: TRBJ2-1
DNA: TGTGCCAGCAGTTTACCCACAGGGGTAGGAGAGACCCAGTTCTTC
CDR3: CASSLPTGVGETQFF

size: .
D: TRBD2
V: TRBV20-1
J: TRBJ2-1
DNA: TGCAGTGCCCCCCTTCCCGGGGGGTCGGATGAGCAGTTCTTC
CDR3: CSAPLPGGSDEQFF

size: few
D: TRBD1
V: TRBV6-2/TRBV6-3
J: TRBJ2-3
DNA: TGTGCCAGCAGTGATCGACAGGGGACAGATACGCAGTATTTT
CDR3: CASSDRQGTDTQYF

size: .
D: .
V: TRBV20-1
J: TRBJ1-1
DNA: TGCAGTGCTAAACAAACAGTTGGGATGAACACTGAAGCTTTCTTT
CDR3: CSAKQTVGMNTEAFF

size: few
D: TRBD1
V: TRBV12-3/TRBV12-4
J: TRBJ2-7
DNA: TGTGCCAGCAGCCTTAGACAGGGGGCCCACGAGCAGTACTTC
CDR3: CASSLRQGAHEQYF

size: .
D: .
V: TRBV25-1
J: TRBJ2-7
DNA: TGTGCCAGCAAGAAGGGAGAGGTCTACGAGCAGTACTTC
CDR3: CASKKGEVYEQYF

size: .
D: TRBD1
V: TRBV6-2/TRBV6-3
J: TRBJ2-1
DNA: TGTGCCAGCAGCCAACAGGGGGCCCCTTTGAATGAGCAGTTCTTC
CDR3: CASSQQGAPLNEQFF

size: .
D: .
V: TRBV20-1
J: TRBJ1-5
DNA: TGCAGTGCATACGAAGGCAGCAATCAGCCCCAGCATTTT
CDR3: CSAYEGSNQPQHF

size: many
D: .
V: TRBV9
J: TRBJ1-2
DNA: TGCGCCAGCAGCGCCGGGGGCGGCTACACCTTC
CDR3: CASSAGGGYTF

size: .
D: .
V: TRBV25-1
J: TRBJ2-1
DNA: TGTGCCAGCAGTGAATCGGCGGGACAGTACAATGAGCAGTTCTTC
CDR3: CASSESAGQYNEQFF

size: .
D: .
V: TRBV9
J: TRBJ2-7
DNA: TGTGCCAGCAGCGGTAGTGAAACCTACGAGCAGTACTTC
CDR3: CASSGSETYEQYF

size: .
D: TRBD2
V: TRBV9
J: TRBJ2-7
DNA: TGTGCCAGCAGCCCGTCCCTAGCGGGGGCCTACAATGAGCAGTACTTC
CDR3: CASSPSLAGAYNEQYF

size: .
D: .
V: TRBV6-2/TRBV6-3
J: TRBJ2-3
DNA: TGTGCCAGCAGTCCCTGGGTCCAGGGGGGTACGCAGTATTTT
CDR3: CASSPWVQGGTQYF

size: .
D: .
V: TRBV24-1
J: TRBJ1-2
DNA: TGTGCCACCAGTGATTGGACAAGTAACTATGGCTACACCTTC
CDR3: CATSDWTSNYGYTF

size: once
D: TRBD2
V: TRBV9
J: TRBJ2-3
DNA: TGTGCCAGCAGCTTGACGCTTAGCGGGGGGGCGGGAGATACGCAGTATTTT
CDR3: CASSLTLSGGAGDTQYF

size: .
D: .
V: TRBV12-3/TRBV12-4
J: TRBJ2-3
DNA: TGTGCCAGCAAGACTAGTGCAGATACGCAGTATTTT
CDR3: CASKTSADTQYF

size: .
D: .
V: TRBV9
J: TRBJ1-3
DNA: TGTGCCAGCAGCGGTGGGACGGATGGAAACACCATATATTTT
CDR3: CASSGGTDGNTIYF

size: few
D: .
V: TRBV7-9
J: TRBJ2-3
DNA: TGTGCCAGCAGCTTAAACATAAACACAGATACGCAGTATTTT
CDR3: CASSLNINTDTQYF

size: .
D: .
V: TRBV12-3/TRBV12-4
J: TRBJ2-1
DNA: TGTGCCAGTCTCCTCTTACCACATAATGAGCAGTTCTTC
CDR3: CASLLLPHNEQFF

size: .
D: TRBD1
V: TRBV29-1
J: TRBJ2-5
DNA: TGCAGCGTTGCCGGGACAGGGGGCGGAGAGCAGTACTTC
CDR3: CSVAGTGGGEQYF

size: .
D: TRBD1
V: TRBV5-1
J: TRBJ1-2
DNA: TGCGCCAGCAGCGGATCCCGGGACAGACTGTCCTATGGCTACACCTTC
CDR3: CASSGSRDRLSYGYTF

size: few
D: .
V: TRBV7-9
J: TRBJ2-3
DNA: TGTGCCAGCAGCTTAGTTTGGATGGGTACGCAGTATTTT
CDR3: CASSLVWMGTQYF

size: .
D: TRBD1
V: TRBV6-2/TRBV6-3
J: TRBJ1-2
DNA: TGTGCCAGCACATCTTCCGGGACAGGGGACTATGGCTACACCTTC
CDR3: CASTSSGTGDYGYTF

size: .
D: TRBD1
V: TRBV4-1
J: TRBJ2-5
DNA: TGCGCCAGCAGCCAGGGTGGGACAGGTCGAGAGGCCCAGTACTTC
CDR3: CASSQGGTGREAQYF

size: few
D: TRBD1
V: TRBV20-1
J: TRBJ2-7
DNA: TGCAGTGCTGGTTCCGGGACAGGGGGCTCCTACGAGCAGTACTTC
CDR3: CSAGSGTGGSYEQYF

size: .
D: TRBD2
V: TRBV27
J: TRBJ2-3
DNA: TGTGCCAGCAGTCCGCAATCAGCGGGGGGGCGTTATGTGCAGTATTTT
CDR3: CASSPQSAGGRYVQYF

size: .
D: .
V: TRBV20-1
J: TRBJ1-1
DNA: TGCAGTGCCGGGGGGGGTCGGGGCATATCTGAAGCTTTCTTT
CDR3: CSAGGGRGISEAFF

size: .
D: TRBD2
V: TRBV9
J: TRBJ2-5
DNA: TGTGCCAGCAGCGAGGGAGGGTCGGAGACCCAGTACTTC
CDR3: CASSEGGSETQYF

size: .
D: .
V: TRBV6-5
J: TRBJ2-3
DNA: TGTGCCAGCATTGGGGCCCTACGGGATACGCAGTATTTT
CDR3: CASIGALRDTQYF

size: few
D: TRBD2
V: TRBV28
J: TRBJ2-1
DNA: TGTGCCAGCACCCTAACCTCTAGCGGGGTTCTCTACAAGGGTCGCTACAATGAGCAGTTCTTC
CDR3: CASTLTSSGVLYKGRYNEQFF

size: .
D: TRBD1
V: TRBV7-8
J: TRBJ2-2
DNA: TGTGCCAGCACTCAGACAGGGGCCGGGGAGCTGTTTTTT
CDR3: CASTQTGAGELFF

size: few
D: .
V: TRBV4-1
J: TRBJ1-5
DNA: TGCGCCAGCAGCCCGCAGGGTTTGGTTTGGGATCAGCCCCAGCATTTT
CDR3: CASSPQGLVWDQPQHF

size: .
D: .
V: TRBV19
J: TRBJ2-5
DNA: TGTGCCAGTAGTAGTACAGCCGGTCTTGAGAAGCAGTACTTC
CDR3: CASSSTAGLEKQYF

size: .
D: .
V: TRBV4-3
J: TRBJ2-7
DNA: TGCGCCAGCAGCCAAGAGGGCGGGTTTACCCCCTACGAGCAGTACTTC
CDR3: CASSQEGGFTPYEQYF

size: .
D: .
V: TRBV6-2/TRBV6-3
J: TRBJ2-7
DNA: TGTGCCAGCAGTTGGCAGACAGGCGAGCTTTTCAATGAGCAGTACTTC
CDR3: CASSWQTGELFNEQYF

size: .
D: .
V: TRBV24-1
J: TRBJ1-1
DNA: TGTGCCACCAGTGGCGGCCCTGGGGACACTGAAGCTTTCTTT
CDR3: CATSGGPGDTEAFF

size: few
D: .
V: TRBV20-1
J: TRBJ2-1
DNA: TGCAGTGCCCTACCTTCTGGGGCAGGACCCTACAATGAGCAGTTCTTC
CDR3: CSALPSGAGPYNEQFF

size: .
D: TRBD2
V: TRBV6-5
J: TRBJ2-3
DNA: TGTGCCAGCAGTTCCCGGCCGTATAGCGGGGGGTCAGATACGCAGTATTTT
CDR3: CASSSRPYSGGSDTQYF

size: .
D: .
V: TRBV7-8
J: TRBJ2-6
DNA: TGTGCCAGCAGCCATGCGAGTCAACACGGGACTGGGGCCAACGTCCTGACTTTC
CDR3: CASSHASQHGTGANVLTF

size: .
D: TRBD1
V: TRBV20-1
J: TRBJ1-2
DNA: TGCAGTGCCACGCTATCGGGACAGGGCCTGTTTGGCTACACCTTC
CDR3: CSATLSGQGLFGYTF

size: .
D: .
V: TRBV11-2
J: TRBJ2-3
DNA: TGTGCCAGCAGCTCTGATCCTTGGGGTGGCACAGATACGCAGTATTTT
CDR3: CASSSDPWGGTDTQYF

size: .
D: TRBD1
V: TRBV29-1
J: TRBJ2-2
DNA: TGCAGCGTCAATATTGCGGACAGGGCGAACACCGGGGAGCTGTTTTTT
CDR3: CSVNIADRANTGELFF

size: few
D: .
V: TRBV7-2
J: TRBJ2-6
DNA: TGTGCCAGCAGCCCCCACACTGCTGGGGCCAACGTCCTGACTTTC
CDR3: CASSPHTAGANVLTF

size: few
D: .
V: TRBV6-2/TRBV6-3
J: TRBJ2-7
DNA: TGTGCCAGCAGTCCCAGGGGTAGGGGGGCCTACGAGCAGTACTTC
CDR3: CASSPRGRGAYEQYF

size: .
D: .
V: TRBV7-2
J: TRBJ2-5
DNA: TGTGCCAGCAGCCCGGACAGCCTACCCCGGGAGACCCAGTACTTC
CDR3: CASSPDSLPRETQYF

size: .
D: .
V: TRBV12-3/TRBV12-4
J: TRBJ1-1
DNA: TGTGCCAGCAGTTTAAAGTCAGGAAACACTGAAGCTTTCTTT
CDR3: CASSLKSGNTEAFF

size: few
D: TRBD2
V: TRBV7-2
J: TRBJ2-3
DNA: TGTGCCAGCAGCCCGGGGGGACTAGCGGGGACAGATACGCAGTATTTT
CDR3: CASSPGGLAGTDTQYF

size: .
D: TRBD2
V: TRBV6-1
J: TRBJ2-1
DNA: TGTGCCAGCAGTGAACTAGCGGGGGTGAATGAGCAGTTCTTC
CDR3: CASSELAGVNEQFF

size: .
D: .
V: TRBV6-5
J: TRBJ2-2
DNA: TGTGCCAGCAGTTACTTTCCGCCCACAGGGAACACCGGGGAGCTGTTTTTT
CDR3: CASSYFPPTGNTGELFF

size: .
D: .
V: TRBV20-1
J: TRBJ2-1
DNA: TGCAGTGCTAGAGATACCCCCTACAATGAGCAGTTCTTC
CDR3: CSARDTPYNEQFF